This record concerns one TCR beta chain sequence. Libraries were prepared by immunoSEQ multiplex PCR; TCRdb keeps only in-frame clonotypes and omits some of them. The sample lists hundreds of thousands of clones, about 83% occurring once. This sample is drawn from a study of blood T cell repertoires in COVID-19. Study details: The United States, Italy and Spain provided the acute and convalescent COVID-19 samples.

The sequence was collected from an older man with acute or convalescent COVID-19. Source material: peripheral blood.

The CDR3 spells CAWTGIGDFRNTGELFF. Written as DNA, the CDR3 is TGTGCCTGGACGGGAATAGGAGACTTTCGGAACACCGGGGAGCTGTTTTTT. V usage is TRBV30 and J usage is TRBJ2-2, with D possibly being TRBD2 (5 bases). Germline CDR1 GTSNPN, CDR2 SVGIG (reference sequence). The CDR3 runs to 17 residues. V lost 4 bases and J lost 1, with 19 bases in between.